This T cell receptor beta chain stems from a study of cytomegalovirus exposure and HLA in healthy donors. General observations from the study: In an earlier analysis, productive rearrangement rates for most beta V segments clustered near 87% or 30%.

This PCR relied on a set of 60 Vbeta primers and 13 Jbeta primers. The table came from immunoSEQ multiplex PCR; TCRdb's copy has only in-frame clones and leaves some out. This sample has more than 150,000 clones; roughly 76% occur once, and the top ten carry roughly 6%. This clone has only a few counts. The target antigen is unknown. V lost 6 bases to trimming and J lost 0 bases; unmatched junction nucleotides: 7. This CDR3 is built from 15 residues. Germline CDR1 SGHNT, CDR2 YYREEE (reference sequence). This chain uses TRBV5-4 with TRBJ1-1, with 8 bases identical to TRBD1. The sample taken for sequencing was PBMCs. This TCR was sampled from a man aged 40-49 years in good health and CMV-seropositive. The CDR3 loop reads CASTEDRALNTEAFF. In nucleotides, the CDR3 is TGTGCCAGCACCGAGGACAGGGCTTTGAACACTGAAGCTTTCTTT.